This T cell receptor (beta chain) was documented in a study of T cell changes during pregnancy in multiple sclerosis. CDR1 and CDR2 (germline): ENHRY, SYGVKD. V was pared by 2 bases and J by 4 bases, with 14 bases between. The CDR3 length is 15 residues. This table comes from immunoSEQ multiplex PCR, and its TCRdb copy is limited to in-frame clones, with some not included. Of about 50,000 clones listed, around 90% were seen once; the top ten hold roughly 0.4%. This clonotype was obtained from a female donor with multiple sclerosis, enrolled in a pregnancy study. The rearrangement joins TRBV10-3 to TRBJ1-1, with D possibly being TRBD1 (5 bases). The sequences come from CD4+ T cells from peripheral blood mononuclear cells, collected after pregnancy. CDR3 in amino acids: CAISERGLQATEAFF. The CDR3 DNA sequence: TGTGCCATCAGTGAGAGGGGACTACAGGCCACTGAAGCTTTCTTT.